The clone carrying this T cell receptor (gamma chain) occurred a few times. Its specificity is unknown. This sample is drawn from a study of intestinal T cells in coeliac disease. Study in general: TRG cohort coeliac patients averaged approximately 16 years; controls averaged almost 55. Findings and caveats of the study: Splitting by age did not yield significant classification despite group age differences. Reported leave-one-out accuracy of TRD kmer clustering was approximately 90%.

Using around 200 ng of biopsy DNA, TRG was amplified with LymphoTrack primers. TCRdb applied CATT to the multiplex PCR reads for clone calling. The sample yields fewer than 550 gamma-chain clones, less than 65% seen once. Genomic DNA came from ten roughly 5.2-µm formalin-fixed paraffin-embedded scrolls per case. Controls had endoscopy for reflux, dyspepsia or gastritis, without coeliac suspicion. V shed 8 bases, J shed 2 bases, and the junction held 7 bases outside the gene matches. The CDR3 has 13 residues. This TCR was sampled from a human donor who served as a control with a normal duodenal biopsy, not a healthy volunteer. The sequenced material came from a duodenal biopsy. The chain employs TRGV10 and TRGJ1 or TRGJ2. TRGV10 counts as an open reading frame of uncertain function. The CDR3 loop is CAAWDADYYKKLF. As DNA, the CDR3 is TGTGCTGCGTGGGATGCCGATTATTATAAGAAACTCTTT.